Below, 3 T cell receptor beta chains from the same sample are listed, as sequenced in a study of T cell responses to AZD1222 COVID-19 vaccine. Sequencing used immunoSEQ multiplex PCR; TCRdb keeps in-frame clones, though not all of them. The sample records approximately 130,000 clones, 88% being singletons. The sample consisted of peripheral blood, taken 28 days after the second AZD1222 dose. The receptors come from an adult who received the AZD1222 COVID-19 vaccine.

The J gene is TRBJ1-2, the V gene TRBV7-9; perhaps TRBD1 as D (6 bases). The length of the CDR3 is 15 residues. V lost 1 base and J lost 4, with 13 bases in between. The germline V gene encodes CDR1 SEHNR and CDR2 FQNEAQ (reference sequence). This CDR3 is CASSLGSDSGYGYTF. The DNA for the CDR3 is TGTGCCAGCAGCTTAGGGTCGGACAGTGGCTATGGCTACACCTTC.

The CDR3 bases are TGTGCCAGCACCCCGAGGATCTCCTATAATTCACCCCTCCACTTT. This encodes CASTPRISYNSPLHF. J is TRBJ1-6 and V is TRBV27; D gene ambiguous. The CDR3 has 15 amino acids. Germline values: CDR1 MNHEY, CDR2 SMNVEV (reference sequence). V lost 7 bases and J 0 bases, leaving 10 bases between the germline ends.

The rearrangement uses TRBV9 and TRBJ2-5; TRBD2 aligns across 14 bases. Germline CDR1 and CDR2: SGDLS and YYNGEE. Trimming at V came to 3 bases and at J to 5 bases, leaving 9 bases not matched to a gene. This CDR3 has 17 amino acids. DNA of the CDR3: TGTGCCAGCAGCGCTGGGGGACTAGCGGGGGAAGGCGAGACCCAGTACTTC. Its translation: CASSAGGLAGEGETQYF.